This T cell receptor (beta chain) was identified during a study of cytomegalovirus exposure and HLA in healthy donors. General study results and limits: HLA alleles showed associations with 15,000 to 20,000 TCR beta sequences in a later analysis, at a 0.05 false discovery rate. Cytomegalovirus status was reportedly diagnosed by the classifier with high sensitivity and specificity.

There are 15 residues in the CDR3. V was pared by 7 bases and J by 0 bases, with 8 bases of the junction left unmatched. Germline V gene sequence: CDR1 MDHEN, CDR2 SYDVKM. On this clone: The antigen is not known.

13 Jbeta primers and 60 Vbeta primers were used for the PCR. Clones were read by immunoSEQ multiplex PCR, and TCRdb kept only the in-frame ones, dropping some. Here the sample spans some 250,000 clones, about 80% being singletons. Sequenced material: PBMCs. This clonotype was sampled from a woman aged 55-75 years in good health and CMV-seropositive. The rearrangement uses TRBV28 and TRBJ2-5, with TRBD2 matching over 7 bases. In nucleotides, the CDR3 is TGTGCCAGCATACGAGCGGGGCTGTACCAAGAGACCCAGTACTTC. Translated: CASIRAGLYQETQYF.